The next 30 T cell receptor beta chains were all read from a single sample in a study of cytomegalovirus exposure and HLA in healthy donors. The PCR made use of 60 Vbeta and 13 Jbeta primers. TCRdb's table, derived via immunoSEQ multiplex PCR, lists solely in-frame clones and lacks some. This table holds under 150,000 clones, 65% to 85% found once. Material for sequencing was PBMCs. These receptors were collected from a male donor in good health and CMV-seronegative.

The genes are TRBV19 and TRBJ1-1; possible D gene TRBD1, 6 bases. The CDR3 loop spans 16 amino acids. The ends were cut back, 4 bases at V and 1 base at J, with 16 bases in the middle. Germline V CDR1 and CDR2: LNHDA, SQIVND (reference sequence). The CDR3 DNA reads as TGTGCCAGTAGTAGAATTTCAGGGGTGAAGAACACTGAAGCTTTCTTT. It yields the protein CASSRISGVKNTEAFF.

This chain joins TRBV7-9 and TRBJ1-1; D ambiguous. Trimming removed 1 base at V and 5 bases at J, with 5 bases between. Germline CDR1 and CDR2: SEHNR and FQNEAQ (reference sequence). This CDR3 has 12 residues. CDR3 coding DNA: TGTGCCAGCAGCTTAGGAGAAACTGAAGCTTTCTTT. Protein: CASSLGETEAFF. Full variable domain (missing parts from reference TRBV7-9 and TRBJ1-1): DTGVSQNPRHKITKRGQNVTFRCDPISEHNRLYWYRQTLGQGPEFLTYFQNEAQLEKSRLLSDRFSAERPKGSFSTLEIQRTEQGDSAMYLCASSLGETEAFFGQGTRLTVV.

CDR3 nucleotide sequence: TGTGCCAGCCTACCTGCCGGGGGGGCGTCTGGCTACACCTTC. The encoded protein is CASLPAGGASGYTF. This chain uses TRBV4-2 with TRBJ1-2; TRBD1 is a possible D gene (6 bases). The CDR3 is 14 residues long. Trimming left V 8 bases short and J 7 bases short, with 20 bases between. Germline CDR1 LGHNA, CDR2 YNFKEQ.

The chain links TRBV6-1 to TRBJ1-5; D might be TRBD1 (5 bases). The CDR3 runs to 12 residues. Between the trimmed V and J ends, which lost 3 bases and 6 bases, there was a span of 6 bases. The germline V gene has CDR1 MNHNS and CDR2 SASEGT. The CDR3 sequence is CASSDRVQPQHF. The DNA of the CDR3 is TGTGCCAGCAGTGACAGGGTTCAGCCCCAGCATTTT.

V usage is TRBV7-7 and J usage is TRBJ2-3; tentative D call: TRBD1 (6 bases). The CDR3 has 14 residues. V gave up 5 bases and J gave up 2 bases, with 11 bases separating them. The germline V gene encodes CDR1 SSHAT and CDR2 FNYEAQ (reference sequence). The CDR3 nucleotides read TGTGCCAGCAGCCGCGGACAGATCACAGATACGCAGTATTTT. Translating gives CASSRGQITDTQYF.

The chain employs TRBV27 and TRBJ2-7, with D possibly TRBD2 on 5 matching bases. V shed 0 bases and J shed 6 bases, with 12 bases lying between them. Per germline, CDR1 MNHEY and CDR2 SMNVEV (reference sequence). The CDR3 totals 14 residues. The CDR3 loop is CASSLSTRLGEQYF. For the CDR3, the DNA is TGTGCCAGCAGTTTATCTACTAGGCTAGGCGAGCAGTACTTC.

This chain uses TRBV4-1 with TRBJ2-3, with 8 bases fitting TRBD2. V dropped 2 bases and J dropped 4; count of bases not matched to a gene: 8. Germline loops: CDR1 MGHRA, CDR2 YSYEKL. The CDR3 spans 16 residues. As DNA, the CDR3 is TGCGCCAGCAGCCAAACCCCGGGACTAGGGGCAGATACGCAGTATTTT. This gives the protein CASSQTPGLGADTQYF.

The chain employs TRBV19 and TRBJ1-2; D is possibly TRBD1 (6 bases). The CDR3 runs 17 residues. CDR1 and CDR2 (germline): LNHDA, SQIVND (reference sequence). V was cut by 1 base and J by 1 base, with 16 bases left in between. The CDR3 loop reads CASSIAGHGPYNYGYTF. The DNA for the CDR3 is TGTGCCAGTAGTATAGCGGGACATGGCCCTTATAACTATGGCTACACCTTC.

The chain recombines TRBV27 with TRBJ1-4; D is unclear. Looked up from germline, CDR1 is MNHEY and CDR2 is SMNVEV (reference sequence). This CDR3 is built from 11 residues. The V end lost 2 bases, the J end lost 10 bases, and 5 bases lay between the germline ends. The CDR3 protein is CASSLSGKLFF. The CDR3 DNA reads TGTGCCAGCAGTTTAAGCGGAAAACTGTTTTTT.

The V gene is TRBV25-1, the J gene TRBJ1-2; no firm D call. Deletions cut 2 bases from V and 4 bases from J, with 14 bases between. Germline V gene lookup returns CDR1 MGHDK and CDR2 SYGVNS. CDR3 length: 15 amino acids. This CDR3 is CASSEIYDTSYGYTF. The CDR3 bases are TGTGCCAGCAGTGAAATTTACGACACAAGCTATGGCTACACCTTC.

This chain joins TRBV7-9 and TRBJ1-1, with D maybe TRBD1 (6 bases). The CDR3 spans 13 residues. Per germline, CDR1 SEHNR and CDR2 FQNEAQ (reference sequence). V lost 3 bases and J lost 3, with 8 bases in between. As DNA, the CDR3 is TGTGCCAGCAGCTTGGGGACATACACTGAAGCTTTCTTT. Amino acids: CASSLGTYTEAFF.

The rearrangement joins TRBV9 to TRBJ2-7; 8 bases fit TRBD1. Germline CDR1 is SGDLS and CDR2 is YYNGEE. The CDR3 has 14 residues. V lost 4 bases and J lost 3; bases outside the gene matches: 6. The CDR3: CASSSRTGSYEQYF. In nucleotides, the CDR3 is TGTGCCAGCAGCTCCCGGACAGGGAGCTACGAGCAGTACTTC.

In this sample, this clone turned up once. One end of the junction varies from germline; a read error may be responsible. This rearrangement joins TRBV29-1 to TRBJ1-4, with D possibly matching TRBD1 (5 bases). Germline CDR1 reads SQVTM; CDR2 reads ANQGSEA. The CDR3 totals 12 residues. The DNA of the CDR3 is TGCGGCGTTCCGGACCGGGGGGGAAAACTGTTTTTT. This codes for CGVPDRGGKLFF.

The chain carries TRBV27 and TRBJ1-4; possible D gene TRBD1, 6 bases. Trimming left V 4 bases short and J 0 bases short, with 15 bases between. Germline CDR1 reads MNHEY; CDR2 reads SMNVEV (reference sequence). The CDR3 covers 17 residues. CDR3 region: CASSYRVLTATNEKLFF. In nucleotides, the CDR3 is TGTGCCAGCAGTTACAGGGTCCTTACCGCAACTAATGAAAAACTGTTTTTT.

This sequence joins TRBV6-4 and TRBJ2-3; D is undetermined. This CDR3 is built from 14 residues. Trimming removed 3 bases from V and 2 bases from J, with 9 bases in between. Germline V gives CDR1 MRHNA, CDR2 SNTAGT. CDR3 protein: CASSDHGATDTQYF. CDR3 nucleotides: TGTGCCAGCAGTGATCACGGTGCCACAGATACGCAGTATTTT.

The chain joins TRBV19 to TRBJ2-1, with TRBD1 identical over 10 bases. V was pared by 10 bases and J by 5 bases, with 8 bases of the junction left unmatched. The CDR3 covers 14 residues. Germline V gene data show CDR1 as LNHDA and CDR2 as SQIVND (reference sequence). This chain's CDR3 is CATRQGASDNEQFF. CDR3 DNA: TGTGCCACCAGACAGGGGGCATCCGACAATGAGCAGTTCTTC.

V is TRBV13 and J is TRBJ2-1, with a weak D call TRBD1 (5 bases). CDR3 size: 14 residues. Per germline, CDR1 PRHDT and CDR2 FYEKMQ (reference sequence). V was shortened by 7 bases and J by 3 bases, with 13 bases between the two germline ends. For the CDR3, the DNA is TGTGCCAGCATGCTTCGGACAAACTACAATGAGCAGTTCTTC. This encodes CASMLRTNYNEQFF.

The rearrangement links TRBV7-3 to TRBJ1-5; D gene uncertain. Germline CDR1 and CDR2: SGHTA and FQGTGA. Trimming cost V 0 bases and J 4 bases, with 4 bases left between them. The CDR3 is 13 amino acids. CDR3 in DNA: TGTGCCAGCAGCTTAACGACAAATCAGCCCCAGCATTTT. Its translation: CASSLTTNQPQHF.

J is TRBJ2-5 and V is TRBV9; the match to TRBD2 covers 11 bases. This CDR3 has 13 amino acids. V gave up 7 bases and J gave up 5 bases; unmatched junction bases: 4. Germline V gene lookup returns CDR1 SGDLS and CDR2 YYNGEE. Here the CDR3 DNA reads TGTGCCAGCGATAGCGGGAGGGGGGAGACCCAGTACTTC. This translates into CASDSGRGETQYF.

This clone was seen only once. The chain joins TRBV11-2 to TRBJ1-3; tentative D call: TRBD1 (6 bases). The CDR3 runs 14 residues. The germline V gene has CDR1 SGHAT and CDR2 FQNNGV. The germline V and J ends were trimmed by 1 base and 4 bases, with 8 bases remaining between them. The CDR3 nucleotides are TGTGCCAGCAGCTTAGGGGACACAGGAAACACCATATATTTT. Its translation: CASSLGDTGNTIYF.

This clone was recorded once. The chain links TRBV7-3 to TRBJ1-5, with D unresolved. CDR3 length equals 13 residues. Trimming stripped 5 bases from V and 6 bases from J, with 11 bases between. The germline gives CDR1 SGHTA, CDR2 FQGTGA. CDR3 nucleotide sequence: TGTGCCAGCAGCCGAACCGAGGGTCAGCCCCAGCATTTT. As protein: CASSRTEGQPQHF.

The chain uses TRBV11-2 and TRBJ2-5; D is possibly TRBD1 (6 bases). This CDR3 is 15 amino acids long. Looked up from germline, CDR1 is SGHAT and CDR2 is FQNNGV. Trimming left V 5 bases short and J 2 bases short, with 15 bases between. The CDR3 here is CASSHWDTKQETQYF. CDR3 in DNA: TGTGCCAGCAGCCATTGGGACACGAAACAAGAGACCCAGTACTTC.

A single count supports this clone. This chain uses TRBV10-3 with TRBJ2-7, with D perhaps matching TRBD1 (6 bases). The germline V gene encodes CDR1 ENHRY and CDR2 SYGVKD. The CDR3 has 13 amino acids. The V end was cut by 2 bases, the J end by 2 bases, with 7 bases between. The CDR3 loop reads CAISETGTYEQYF. DNA of the CDR3: TGTGCCATCAGTGAGACAGGGACCTACGAGCAGTACTTC.

This chain connects TRBV27 to TRBJ2-7; 12 bases align to TRBD1. Germline assignment: CDR1 MNHEY and CDR2 SMNVEV (reference sequence). Trimming cost V 6 bases and J 7 bases; bases outside gene matches: 10. This CDR3 contains 15 residues. Written as DNA, the CDR3 is TGTGCCAGCAGCCCAGGGACAGGGGGCTATCGGGAGCAGTACTTC. This codes for CASSPGTGGYREQYF.

As DNA, the CDR3 is TGTGCCAGCAGCTTGGGCTACAGGGATGGCTACACCTTC. This codes for CASSLGYRDGYTF. The V call is TRBV5-6, the J call TRBJ1-2, with D perhaps matching TRBD1 (6 bases). V dropped 0 bases and J dropped 6 bases, with 9 bases sitting between them. This CDR3 is built from 13 residues. Germline-derived CDR1 and CDR2 are SGHDT and YYEEEE.

CDR3 nucleotide sequence: TGTGCCAGCTCCTTAAGCAAAGCGACTAGGGATACAGATACGCAGTATTTT. As protein: CASSLSKATRDTDTQYF. The genes are TRBV2 and TRBJ2-3; possible D gene TRBD2, 6 bases. Trimming shortened V by 8 bases and J by 3 bases, and 24 bases separated the two germline ends. Per the germline V gene, CDR1 is SNHLY and CDR2 is FYNNEI. The length of the CDR3 is 17 residues.

CDR3 loop: CASSLGFWASGRAEDNEQYF. The CDR3 nucleotides read TGCGCCAGCAGCTTGGGGTTTTGGGCTAGCGGGAGGGCCGAAGACAACGAGCAGTACTTC. V gene TRBV5-1 combines with J gene TRBJ2-7; 12 bases are shared with TRBD2. J was trimmed by 5 bases and V by 0 bases; bases with no gene match: 18. Germline V gene lookup returns CDR1 SGHRS and CDR2 YFSETQ. This CDR3 spans 20 amino acids.

This sequence joins TRBV6-1 and TRBJ1-1, with a possible D match to TRBD1 (6 bases). Trimming left V 1 base short and J 0 bases short, with 9 bases between. Germline V gene lookup returns CDR1 MNHNS and CDR2 SASEGT. This CDR3 is 15 amino acids long. The CDR3 coding sequence is TGTGCCAGCAGTGAAGTTGGGGGCATGAACACTGAAGCTTTCTTT. Encoded protein: CASSEVGGMNTEAFF.

The gene calls are TRBV5-5 and TRBJ2-7, with a tentative D call TRBD2 (6 bases). This CDR3 is 14 amino acids long. The germline CDR1 and CDR2 sequences are SGHKS and YYEKEE (reference sequence). The V end lost 6 bases, the J end lost 7 bases, and 20 bases lay between the germline ends. The CDR3 loop reads CASNQLGGVGEQYF. The CDR3 DNA reads TGTGCCAGCAACCAGCTCGGAGGGGTGGGGGAGCAGTACTTC.

V gene TRBV11-2 combines with J gene TRBJ1-1; D is unresolved. The ends were cut back, 5 bases at V and 2 bases at J, with 6 bases in the middle. The CDR3 extends over 12 amino acids. The germline V gene has CDR1 SGHAT and CDR2 FQNNGV. The CDR3, as DNA: TGTGCCAGCAGCCGACTTAACACTGAAGCTTTCTTT. It is translated as CASSRLNTEAFF.